The 2 T cell receptor beta chains presented below share a single source sample, sequenced in a study of T cell changes during pregnancy in multiple sclerosis. The method was immunoSEQ multiplex PCR; TCRdb's version includes in-frame clones alone and lacks a portion of them. The sample holds approximately 100,000 clones, 91% seen once. Sequencing used peripheral blood, obtained after pregnancy. Source of these receptors: a female donor with multiple sclerosis, enrolled in a pregnancy study.

The gene calls are TRBV19 and TRBJ1-5; D gene ambiguous. The ends were cut back, 5 bases at V and 2 bases at J, with 10 bases in the middle. CDR1 and CDR2 from the germline V gene are LNHDA and SQIVND (reference sequence). The length of the CDR3 is 14 residues. As DNA, the CDR3 is TGTGCCAGTAGTGAAGCCCGGGGCAATCAGCCCCAGCATTTT. It yields the protein CASSEARGNQPQHF.

Regarding this clone: A junction boundary mismatches the germline segment, possibly from a read error. The genes are TRBV10-3 and TRBJ2-5; the D is unclear. The CDR3 has 13 amino acids. Germline V lookup: CDR1 ENHRY, CDR2 SYGVKD. In DNA, the CDR3 is TGTGCCATCAGTGAGGACAACCAAGGGACCCAGTACTTC. This sequence encodes CAISEDNQGTQYF.